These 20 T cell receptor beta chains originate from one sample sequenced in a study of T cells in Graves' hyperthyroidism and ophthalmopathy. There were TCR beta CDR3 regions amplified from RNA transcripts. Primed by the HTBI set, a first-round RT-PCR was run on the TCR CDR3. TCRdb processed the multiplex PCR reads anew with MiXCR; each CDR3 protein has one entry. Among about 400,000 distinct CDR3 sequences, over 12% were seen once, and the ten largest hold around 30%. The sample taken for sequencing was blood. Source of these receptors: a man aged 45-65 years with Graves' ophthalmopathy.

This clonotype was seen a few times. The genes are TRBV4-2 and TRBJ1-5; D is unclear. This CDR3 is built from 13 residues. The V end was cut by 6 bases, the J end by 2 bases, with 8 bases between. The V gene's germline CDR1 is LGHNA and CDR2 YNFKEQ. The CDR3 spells CASRRLCNQPQHF. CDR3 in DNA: TGTGCCAGCAGGCGACTCTGCAATCAGCCCCAGCATTTT.

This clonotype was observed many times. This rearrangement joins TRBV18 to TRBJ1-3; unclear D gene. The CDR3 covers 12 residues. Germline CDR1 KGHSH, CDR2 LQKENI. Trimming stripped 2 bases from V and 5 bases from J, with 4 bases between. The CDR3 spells CASSPDRNTIYF. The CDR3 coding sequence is TGTGCCAGCTCACCAGATCGAAACACCATATATTTT.

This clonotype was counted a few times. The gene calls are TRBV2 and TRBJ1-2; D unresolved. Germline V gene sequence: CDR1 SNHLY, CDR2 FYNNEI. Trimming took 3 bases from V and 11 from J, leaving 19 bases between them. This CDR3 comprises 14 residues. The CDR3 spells CASSEGRRMPRYTF. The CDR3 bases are TGTGCCAGCAGTGAGGGCAGAAGGATGCCGAGGTACACCTTC. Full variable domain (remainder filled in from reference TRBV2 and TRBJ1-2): EPEVTQTPSHQVTQMGQEVILRCVPISNHLYFYWYRQILGQKVEFLVSFYNNEISEKSEIFDDQFSVERPDGSNFTLKIRSTKLEDSAMYFCASSEGRRMPRYTFGSGTRLTVV.

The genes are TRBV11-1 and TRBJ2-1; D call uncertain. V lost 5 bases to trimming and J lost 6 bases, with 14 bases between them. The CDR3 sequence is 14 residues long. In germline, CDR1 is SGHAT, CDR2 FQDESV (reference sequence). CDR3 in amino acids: CASSPLRTRNEQFF. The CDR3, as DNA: TGTGCCAGCAGCCCACTGCGGACGCGCAATGAGCAGTTCTTC.

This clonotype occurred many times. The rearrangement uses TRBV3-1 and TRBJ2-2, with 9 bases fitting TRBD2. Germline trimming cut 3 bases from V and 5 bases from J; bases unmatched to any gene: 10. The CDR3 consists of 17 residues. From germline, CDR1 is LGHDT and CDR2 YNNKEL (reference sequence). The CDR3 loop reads CASSQLVGLAGTGELFF. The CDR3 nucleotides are TGTGCCAGCAGCCAGCTCGTGGGGCTAGCGGGAACCGGGGAGCTGTTTTTT.

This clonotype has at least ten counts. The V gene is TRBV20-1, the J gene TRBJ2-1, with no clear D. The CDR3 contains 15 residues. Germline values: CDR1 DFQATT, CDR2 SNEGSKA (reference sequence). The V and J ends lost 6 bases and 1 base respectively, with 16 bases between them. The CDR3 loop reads CSALNPARSYNEQFF. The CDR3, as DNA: TGCAGTGCCCTCAACCCGGCCCGTTCCTACAATGAGCAGTTCTTC.

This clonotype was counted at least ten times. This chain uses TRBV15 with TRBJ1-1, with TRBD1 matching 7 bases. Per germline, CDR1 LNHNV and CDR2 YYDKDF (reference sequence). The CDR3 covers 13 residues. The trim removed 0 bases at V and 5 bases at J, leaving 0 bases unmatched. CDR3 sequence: CATSREQGTEAFF. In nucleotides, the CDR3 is TGTGCCACCAGCAGAGAACAGGGGACTGAAGCTTTCTTT.

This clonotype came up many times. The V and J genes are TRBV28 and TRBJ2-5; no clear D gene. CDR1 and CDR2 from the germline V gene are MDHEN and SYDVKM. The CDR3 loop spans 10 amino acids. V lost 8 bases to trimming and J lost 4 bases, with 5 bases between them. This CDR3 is CASAGETQYF. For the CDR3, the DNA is TGTGCCAGCGCCGGAGAGACCCAGTACTTC.

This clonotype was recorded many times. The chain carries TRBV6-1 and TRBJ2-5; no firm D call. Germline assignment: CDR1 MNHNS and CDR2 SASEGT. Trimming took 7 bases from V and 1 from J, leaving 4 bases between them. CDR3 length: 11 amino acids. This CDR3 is CASTPQETQYF. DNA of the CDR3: TGTGCCAGCACCCCCCAAGAGACCCAGTACTTC.

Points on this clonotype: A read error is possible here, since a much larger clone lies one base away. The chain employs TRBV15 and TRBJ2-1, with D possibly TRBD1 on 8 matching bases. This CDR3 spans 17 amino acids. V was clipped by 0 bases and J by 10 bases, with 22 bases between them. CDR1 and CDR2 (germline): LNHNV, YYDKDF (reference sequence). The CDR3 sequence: CATSREGGTGQPYEQFF. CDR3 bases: TGTGCCACCAGCAGAGAGGGGGGGACAGGACAACCCTACGAGCAGTTCTTC.

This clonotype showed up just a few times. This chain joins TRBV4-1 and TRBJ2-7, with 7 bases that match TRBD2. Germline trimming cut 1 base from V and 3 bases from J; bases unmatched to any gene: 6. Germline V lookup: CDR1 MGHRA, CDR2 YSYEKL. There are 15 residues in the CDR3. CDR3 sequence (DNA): TGCGCCAGCAGCCAAGTTTGGGACTACAACTACGAGCAGTACTTC. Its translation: CASSQVWDYNYEQYF.

The chain's CDR3 is CASRLGASYEQYF. The CDR3 DNA follows: TGCGCCAGCAGACTAGGGGCCTCCTACGAGCAGTACTTC. The chain combines TRBV5-1 with TRBJ2-7; D tentatively fits TRBD1 or TRBD2 (5 bases each). Germline CDR1 reads SGHRS; CDR2 reads YFSETQ. Trimming stripped 5 bases from V and 0 bases from J, with 9 bases between. CDR3 length: 13 residues.

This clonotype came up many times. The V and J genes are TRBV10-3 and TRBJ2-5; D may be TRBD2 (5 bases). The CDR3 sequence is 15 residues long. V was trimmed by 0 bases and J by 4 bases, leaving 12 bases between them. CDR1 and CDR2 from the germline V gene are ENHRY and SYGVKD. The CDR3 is CAISESAGGAETQYF. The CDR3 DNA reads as TGTGCCATCAGTGAGTCCGCAGGAGGCGCAGAGACCCAGTACTTC.

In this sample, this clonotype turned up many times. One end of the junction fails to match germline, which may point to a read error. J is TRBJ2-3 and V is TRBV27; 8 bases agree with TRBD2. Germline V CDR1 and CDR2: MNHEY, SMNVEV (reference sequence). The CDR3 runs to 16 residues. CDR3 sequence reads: CASSLLASGSTDTQYF. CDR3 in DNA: TGTGCCAGCAGCTTATTGGCTAGCGGGAGCACAGATACGCAGTATTTT.

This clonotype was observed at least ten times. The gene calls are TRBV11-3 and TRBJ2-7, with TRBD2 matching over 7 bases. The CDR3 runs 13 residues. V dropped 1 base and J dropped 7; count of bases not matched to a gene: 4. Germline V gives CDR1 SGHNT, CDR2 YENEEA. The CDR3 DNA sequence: TGTGCCAGCAGCTTAGCTCGGGGAGGGGAGCAGTACTTC. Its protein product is CASSLARGGEQYF.

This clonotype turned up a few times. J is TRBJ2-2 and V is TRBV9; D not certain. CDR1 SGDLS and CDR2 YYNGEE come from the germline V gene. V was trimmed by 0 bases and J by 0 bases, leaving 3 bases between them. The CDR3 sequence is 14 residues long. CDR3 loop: CASSVVANTGELFF. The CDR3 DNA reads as TGTGCCAGCAGCGTAGTCGCGAACACCGGGGAGCTGTTTTTT.

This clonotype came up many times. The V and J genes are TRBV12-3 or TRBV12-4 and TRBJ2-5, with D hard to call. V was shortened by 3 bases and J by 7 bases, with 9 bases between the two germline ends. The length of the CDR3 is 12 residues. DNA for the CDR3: TGTGCCAGCAGTTTCGAAGAGGCGACCCAGTACTTC. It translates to CASSFEEATQYF.

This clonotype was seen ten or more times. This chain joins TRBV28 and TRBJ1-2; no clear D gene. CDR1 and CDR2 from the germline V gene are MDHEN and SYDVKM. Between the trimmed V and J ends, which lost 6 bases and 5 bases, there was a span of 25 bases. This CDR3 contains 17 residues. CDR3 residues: CASSSLVAGKGKYGYTF. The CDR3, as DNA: TGTGCCAGCAGCTCGTTGGTGGCGGGGAAGGGAAAATATGGCTACACCTTC.

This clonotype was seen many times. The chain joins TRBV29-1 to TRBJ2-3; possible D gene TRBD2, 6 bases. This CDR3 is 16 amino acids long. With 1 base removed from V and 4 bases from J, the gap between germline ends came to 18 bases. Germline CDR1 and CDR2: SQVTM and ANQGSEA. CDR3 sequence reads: CSVEVLRGLQADTQYF. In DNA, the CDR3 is TGCAGCGTTGAAGTCCTTCGGGGGTTACAGGCAGATACGCAGTATTTT.

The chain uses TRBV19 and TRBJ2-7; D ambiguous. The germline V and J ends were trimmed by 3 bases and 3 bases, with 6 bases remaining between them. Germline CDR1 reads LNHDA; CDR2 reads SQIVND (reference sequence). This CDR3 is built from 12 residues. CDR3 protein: CASSMVGYEQYF. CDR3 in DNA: TGTGCCAGTAGTATGGTGGGCTACGAGCAGTACTTC.